Each of the 20 T cell receptor beta chains below was sequenced from the same sample in a study of T cell responses to AZD1222 COVID-19 vaccine. Libraries were prepared by immunoSEQ multiplex PCR; TCRdb keeps only in-frame clonotypes and omits some of them. This sample yields about 92,000 clones, of which around 89% are seen a single time; roughly 2.7% belongs to the top ten. Sample: peripheral blood, taken on day 0 of AZD1222 vaccination. These receptors were taken from an adult in good health.

This chain uses TRBV3-1 (or the pseudogene TRBV3-2) with TRBJ1-3; the D is unclear. Looked up from germline, CDR1 is LGHDT and CDR2 is YNNKEL (reference sequence). V was pared by 0 bases and J by 0 bases, with 6 bases between. The CDR3 is 15 residues long. The DNA for the CDR3 is TGTGCCAGCAGCCAAGAATCGGTCTCTGGAAACACCATATATTTT. It is translated as CASSQESVSGNTIYF.

The chain employs TRBV6-5 and TRBJ1-6, with unresolved D. The V end was cut by 0 bases, the J end by 6 bases, with 3 bases between. CDR3 length: 13 amino acids. Germline V gives CDR1 MNHEY, CDR2 SVGAGI. The CDR3 is CASSYSSNSPLHF. The CDR3 nucleotides read TGTGCCAGCAGTTACTCGAGTAATTCACCCCTCCACTTT.

The chain joins TRBV19 to TRBJ1-2, with unresolved D. Germline lookup yields CDR1 LNHDA and CDR2 SQIVND (reference sequence). Trimming cost V 6 bases and J 4 bases, with 15 bases left between them. The CDR3 is made up of 14 amino acids. The CDR3 spells CASRVPSPGYGYTF. Written as DNA, the CDR3 is TGTGCCAGTAGGGTCCCGTCGCCTGGCTATGGCTACACCTTC.

The chain combines TRBV19 with TRBJ2-3, with D tentatively TRBD1 (5 bases). Germline V gene lookup returns CDR1 LNHDA and CDR2 SQIVND (reference sequence). The CDR3 loop spans 14 amino acids. Trimming left V 6 bases short and J 2 bases short, with 12 bases between. This CDR3 reads CASSARQLTDTQYF. The CDR3, as DNA: TGTGCCAGTAGCGCCCGACAGCTCACAGATACGCAGTATTTT.

J is TRBJ1-5 and V is TRBV28; 10 nucleotides match TRBD1. CDR1 is MDHEN, CDR2 SYDVKM, per germline. V dropped 5 bases and J dropped 0; count of bases not matched to a gene: 10. CDR3 length equals 18 residues. The CDR3 coding sequence is TGTGCCAGCAGTCCCCGGACAGGGGGGACTTATAGCAATCAGCCCCAGCATTTT. Translation gives CASSPRTGGTYSNQPQHF.

V usage is TRBV3-1 (or the pseudogene TRBV3-2) and J usage is TRBJ2-3; a weak D match, TRBD1 (6 bases). V was trimmed by 6 bases and J by 0 bases, leaving 13 bases between them. The germline V gene has CDR1 LGHDT and CDR2 YNNKEL (reference sequence). The CDR3 totals 15 residues. Written as DNA, the CDR3 is TGTGCCAGCAGTCTACAGGGTTCTAGCACAGATACGCAGTATTTT. The encoded protein is CASSLQGSSTDTQYF.

This CDR3 reads CASSLGRGDGYTF. The CDR3, as DNA: TGTGCCAGCAGTTTGGGCAGGGGGGATGGCTACACCTTC. This rearrangement joins TRBV27 to TRBJ1-2, with TRBD1 identical over 7 bases. Germline lookup yields CDR1 MNHEY and CDR2 SMNVEV (reference sequence). This CDR3 is built from 13 residues. V was pared by 3 bases and J by 6 bases, with 4 bases of the junction left unmatched.

The table lists this clone with a count of one. This sequence joins TRBV9 and TRBJ1-1; no firm D call. Deletions cut 0 bases from V and 5 bases from J, with 14 bases between. This CDR3 is built from 15 residues. Germline CDR1 is SGDLS and CDR2 is YYNGEE. DNA of the CDR3: TGTGCCAGCAGCGTAGGGAACCGGGATCGAACTGAAGCTTTCTTT. Its translation: CASSVGNRDRTEAFF.

The chain has TRBV6-5 and TRBJ2-1; D is perhaps TRBD1 (6 bases). Germline CDR1 is MNHEY and CDR2 is SVGAGI. Trimming cost V 6 bases and J 4 bases, with 10 bases left between them. This CDR3 is built from 13 residues. The CDR3 sequence: CASRDRLYNEQFF. The CDR3 DNA follows: TGTGCCAGCAGAGACAGGCTGTACAATGAGCAGTTCTTC.

The chain couples TRBV28 to TRBJ2-7; D may be TRBD2 (5 bases). The germline gives CDR1 MDHEN, CDR2 SYDVKM. The CDR3 has 16 amino acids. V gave up 2 bases and J gave up 7 bases, with 21 bases separating them. CDR3 sequence (DNA): TGTGCCAGCAGTTTAATTGGTTTCGGGGATGAGTGGGAGCAGTACTTC. Translation gives CASSLIGFGDEWEQYF.

The chain couples TRBV23-1 to TRBJ2-2, with 10 bases lining up with TRBD1. TRBV23-1 is an ORF, and what it does is uncertain. This CDR3 spans 20 amino acids. Germline trimming cut 1 base from V and 6 bases from J; bases unmatched to any gene: 17. The CDR3: CASSQFSRDRGFSFAGELFF. In DNA, the CDR3 is TGCGCCAGCAGTCAATTTTCCCGGGACAGGGGATTTTCGTTTGCCGGGGAGCTGTTTTTT.

The chain has TRBV20-1 and TRBJ1-1; D not resolved. Germline assignment: CDR1 DFQATT and CDR2 SNEGSKA (reference sequence). The CDR3 has 11 residues. Trimming removed 6 bases from V and 1 base from J, with 6 bases in between. DNA for the CDR3: TGCAGTGCGGCCAGGAACACTGAAGCTTTCTTT. Encoded protein: CSAARNTEAFF.

The CDR3 loop is CASSQDWREGPYGELFF. Here the CDR3 DNA reads TGCGCCAGCAGCCAAGACTGGCGGGAGGGCCCTTACGGGGAGCTGTTTTTT. This chain uses TRBV4-3 with TRBJ2-2, with 9 bases fitting TRBD2. This CDR3 spans 17 amino acids. CDR1 and CDR2 from the germline V gene are LGHNA and YSLEER. Trimming took 0 bases from V and 7 from J; bases not matched to a gene: 9.

The J gene is TRBJ1-2, the V gene TRBV18; perhaps TRBD1 as D (5 bases). Between the trimmed V and J ends, which lost 3 bases and 3 bases, there was a span of 11 bases. This CDR3 spans 14 amino acids. Germline V CDR1 and CDR2: KGHSH, LQKENI. In DNA form, the CDR3 reads TGTGCCAGCTCACCGGGGGAAAAGGACTATGGCTACACCTTC. Translating gives CASSPGEKDYGYTF.

The chain couples TRBV5-4 to TRBJ1-2; a weak D match, TRBD1 (5 bases). V gave up 1 base and J gave up 4 bases, with 20 bases separating them. Germline values: CDR1 SGHNT, CDR2 YYREEE (reference sequence). The CDR3 length is 17 residues. This chain's CDR3 is CASSLITGLSRGYGYTF. The DNA for the CDR3 is TGTGCCAGCAGCTTGATAACCGGGCTCTCAAGGGGCTATGGCTACACCTTC. Full variable domain (remainder filled in from reference TRBV5-4 and TRBJ1-2): ETGVTQSPTHLIKTRGQQVTLRCSSQSGHNTVSWYQQALGQGPQFIFQYYREEENGRGNFPPRFSGLQFPNYSSELNVNALELDDSALYLCASSLITGLSRGYGYTFGSGTRLTVV.

V usage is TRBV5-6 and J usage is TRBJ2-2, with TRBD1 matching 9 bases. Germline CDR1 reads SGHDT; CDR2 reads YYEEEE. The ends lost 8 bases at V and 4 bases at J; junction bases unmatched: 9. The CDR3 length is 15 residues. The CDR3 loop reads CASSAGTGFTGELFF. The CDR3 DNA sequence: TGTGCCAGTAGCGCCGGGACAGGGTTCACCGGGGAGCTGTTTTTT.

This clone showed up just a few times. The rearrangement uses TRBV3-1 (or the pseudogene TRBV3-2) and TRBJ1-2; possibly TRBD1 for D (5 bases). Germline-derived CDR1 and CDR2 are LGHDT and YNNKEL (reference sequence). Trimming pared 2 bases from V and 7 bases from J, leaving 17 bases between. The CDR3 extends over 15 amino acids. The CDR3 here is CASSQPGQGRGGYTF. The CDR3 DNA sequence: TGTGCCAGCAGCCAACCGGGGCAGGGTAGAGGTGGCTACACCTTC.

The V gene is TRBV11-3, the J gene TRBJ2-1; 8 bases line up with TRBD1. V shed 2 bases and J 8 bases; nucleotides not matched to a gene: 11. Germline V gene data show CDR1 as SGHNT and CDR2 as YENEEA. This CDR3 contains 16 residues. CDR3 sequence (DNA): TGTGCCAGCAGCTTAAGGGCCGGGACAGGAGAGTATGAGCAGTTCTTC. It codes for CASSLRAGTGEYEQFF.

The gene calls are TRBV5-6 and TRBJ2-1, with 7 nucleotides matching TRBD1. Per germline, CDR1 SGHDT and CDR2 YYEEEE. V shed 4 bases and J 7 bases; nucleotides not matched to a gene: 17. The CDR3 is 17 amino acids. The CDR3 loop reads CASSPPRGGWSLNEQFF. The CDR3 coding sequence is TGTGCCAGCAGCCCCCCCCGAGGGGGCTGGAGTTTGAATGAGCAGTTCTTC.

The V call is TRBV6-6, the J call TRBJ1-2; D possibly corresponds to TRBD1 (5 bases). The CDR3 is 13 amino acids. CDR1 MNHNY and CDR2 SVGAGI come from the germline V gene (reference sequence). Trimming removed 4 bases at V and 4 bases at J, with 10 bases between. The CDR3, as DNA: TGTGCCAGCAGTTTTCGGACAATCTATGGCTACACCTTC. As protein: CASSFRTIYGYTF.